The clone carrying this TCR beta chain was found a few times. The target antigen is unknown. Trimming cost V 1 base and J 7 bases, with 11 bases left between them. The CDR3 covers 13 residues. Germline-derived CDR1 and CDR2 are SGHRS and YFSETQ. The PCR was carried out with 60 Vbeta primers and 13 Jbeta primers. TCRdb keeps only in-frame clones here, not all; method: immunoSEQ multiplex PCR. The table includes some 170,000 clones, roughly 89% detected once. This sample is drawn from a study of cytomegalovirus exposure and HLA in healthy donors. Points from the study as a whole: The study carried out a later analysis of TCR beta sequences. It associated some 17,000 of them with specific HLA alleles at a false discovery rate of 0.05.

The receptor was derived from a woman aged 25 to 39 in good health and CMV-seronegative. The sample consisted of PBMCs. The rearrangement joins TRBV5-1 to TRBJ1-1; TRBD1 might be the D (6 bases). This chain's CDR3 is CASSLRGASEAFF. CDR3 nucleotides: TGCGCCAGCAGCTTGCGGGGGGCGAGTGAAGCTTTCTTT. Supplemented by reference TRBV5-1 and TRBJ1-1, the full variable domain reads KAGVTQTPRYLIKTRGQQVTLSCSPISGHRSVSWYQQTPGQGLQFLFEYFSETQRNKGNFPGRFSGRQFSNSRSEMNVSTLELGDSALYLCASSLRGASEAFFGQGTRLTVV.